The sequence of this T cell receptor beta chain was determined in a study of T-cell memory formation after mild COVID-19 (dated by TCRdb to the early 2020s). Background for the entire study: TCR sequence clusters from the two donors were largely donor specific. In a couple of donors, T-cell clones that expanded and contracted after mild COVID-19 were tracked by sequencing TCRalpha and TCRbeta repertoires over time. Two young, previously healthy adult volunteers made up the cohort, one male and one female. Summary of the overall study and its limitations: Some responding clones were detected in pre-infection memory, which suggested that pre-existing cross-reactive memory T cells had joined the SARS-CoV-2 response. Balanced CD4/CD8 phenotypes were observed for clones contracting from day 15 to 85, whereas a bias towards CD4+ was observed for a second wave of clones expanding from day 15 to 37. SARS-CoV-2 specificity was not confirmed for the second-wave clones peaking on day 37. Only a couple of mild cases were covered by the study, and larger cohorts that include severe cases with pre-infection samples were considered necessary. Contracting CD4+ clones were found mainly in CM and EM memory subsets, while CD8+ clones were enriched in EMRA.

From its cysteine to its phenylalanine, the CDR3 spans 13 amino acids. Here the CDR3 DNA is all that survives: 39 bases in frame from base 1. V and J are truncated by 5 bases and 7 bases respectively, leaving an intervening sequence of 14 bases. Sequences MNHEY (CDR1) and SVGAGI (CDR2) are obtained from the germline V gene. Sequencing relied on an Illumina NovaSeq 6000. TCRalpha and TCRbeta cDNA libraries were constructed by 5'RACE with constant-segment primers, with sample barcodes and unique molecular identifiers being introduced. Trizol reagent was used to extract RNA from every sample. Amplification of the libraries took two PCR steps, and the second step added a second sample barcode plus Illumina TruSeq adapters. Sequencing of the libraries was done on an Illumina NovaSeq, producing 2 x 150 bp paired-end reads. The source study handled its data this way. With migec v1.2.7, reads were demultiplexed and then collapsed into UMI-guided consensus sequences. Using mixcr v2.1.11, UMI consensuses were aligned to TRA and TRB V and J templates and then assembled into clonotypes. A clonotype was counted as expanded or contracted only when both edgeR and NoisET called the clonotype significant, with the noise models trained on biological replicates. For edgeR calls, the cutoffs were a false discovery rate-adjusted p below 0.01 and a log2 fold-change threshold of 1. PCA with hierarchical clustering of max-normalized trajectories of the 1000 most abundant clonotypes was used as exploratory dynamics analysis. Each responding clone was given a CD4 or CD8 phenotype based on the CD4+ and CD8+ repertoires, which had been sequenced separately. TCRdb passed the public sequencing reads through fastp at Q25 and MiXCR, retaining productive beta sequences. Every distinct CDR3 protein forms one entry, paired with its most common genes and DNA. The V and J calls follow TCRdb's processing rather than the paper's. This sample is represented by more than 250,000 distinct CDR3 sequences; 15% to 20% of them were singletons. 23% of the sample goes to the ten largest clones.

PBMCs were isolated by Ficoll-Paque density gradient centrifugation. This clonotype was counted between two and nine times. The specificity of this receptor is unknown. Base qualities are missing; no much larger clone stands one base away. Sequencing was performed on PBMCs or a T cell subset sorted from them (not recorded which). The chain is made from TRBV6-5 and TRBJ1-2; TRBD1 is possibly the D segment (5 matching bases). The clonotype comes from a man between 18 and 29 years old who had mild COVID-19 (a few samples of this study predate the infection). The sample titles of this study are shuffled in the database, so cell type and time point are left out; the donor was told from shared clones. The CDR3 protein: CASSQGTASGYTF. Read as DNA, the sequence is TGTGCCAGCAGTCAAGGGACGGCTAGTGGCTACACCTTC.